This T cell receptor (beta chain) was sequenced for a study of T cells in Graves' hyperthyroidism and ophthalmopathy. Whole-study context: Upon initial diagnosis and before any treatment, peripheral blood was collected.

Study observations and caveats: Appearing also in blood were most of the thyroid clonotypes expanded above 0.001. Ophthalmopathy, which appeared later, was predicted by the model a median roughly 6.4 months before onset.

Regions amplified from RNA transcripts were the TCR beta CDR3 regions. Researchers ran a first-round RT-PCR on the TCR CDR3 using the HTBI primer set. Each CDR3 protein is one row after TCRdb ran MiXCR on the multiplex PCR reads. Of around 350,000 distinct CDR3 sequences detected, 15% to 18% appear once; the ten largest clones hold about a quarter. This clonotype was observed many times. Antigen: not known. Progressors' blood was drawn at hyperthyroidism diagnosis, before ophthalmopathy symptoms. This clonotype was obtained from a woman aged 18-29 years with Graves' hyperthyroidism that later progressed to Graves' ophthalmopathy. Input material: blood.

The CDR3 DNA sequence: TGCGCCAGCAGCCAGACAGGGGTAAGATCACCCCTCCACTTT. It encodes CASSQTGVRSPLHF. The chain couples TRBV5-1 to TRBJ1-6, with TRBD1 matching over 8 bases. With 4 bases clipped from V and 10 bases from J, the junction kept 7 bases outside the gene matches. The length of the CDR3 is 14 residues. CDR1 and CDR2 from the germline V gene are SGHRS and YFSETQ.